This T cell receptor (beta chain) was sequenced during a study of blood T cell repertoires in COVID-19. About the research overall: Nucleic acid was either cDNA or gDNA, and it came from T cells, B-cell-depleted T cells, or PBMCs.

Only in-frame clones appear in the TCRdb table, and some are missing; sequencing was by immunoSEQ multiplex PCR. The repertoire holds 10,000 to 15,000 clones, with around 82% as singletons. V was clipped by 5 bases and J by 0 bases, with 7 bases between them. This CDR3 has 13 residues. The sequence was obtained from a human donor in a cohort sampled during active COVID-19. The sequenced sample consisted of peripheral blood. The chain couples TRBV12-3 or TRBV12-4 to TRBJ2-5, with no clear D. The CDR3: CASSRDYQETQYF. The CDR3 nucleotides read TGTGCCAGCAGTCGTGACTACCAAGAGACCCAGTACTTC.